This entry lists 7 T cell receptor beta chains sequenced from one sample in a study of identical twins. TCRdb re-derived calls from the 5' RACE reads in MiXCR, one entry per CDR3 protein. The sample comprises about 720,000 distinct CDR3 sequences, roughly 18% of which are singletons, and over 10% rests with the top ten. The sample was also linked to a second study, of T cells expressing NK-cell markers.

The specimen was PBMCs. The receptor source for this set is a woman under 30 in good health.

This chain connects TRBV12-3 or TRBV12-4 to TRBJ1-1; a possible D gene is TRBD1 (6 bases). This CDR3 spans 13 amino acids. Trimming removed 6 bases at V and 11 bases at J, with 19 bases between. The CDR3 coding sequence is TGTGCCAGCAGCAACCAGGGGACGGGAAAGGCTTTCTTT. The encoded protein is CASSNQGTGKAFF.

This clonotype was observed at least ten times. The chain links TRBV12-3 or TRBV12-4 to TRBJ2-7, with D hard to call. Trimming took off 3 bases at V and 7 bases at J, with 16 bases between the two ends. The CDR3 totals 14 residues. The CDR3 is CASSLSSPLGEQYF. The CDR3, as DNA: TGTGCCAGCAGTTTGTCTAGTCCCCTCGGGGAGCAGTACTTC.

This clonotype has only a few counts. The chain uses TRBV10-3 and TRBJ2-1; unclear D gene. In germline, CDR1 is ENHRY, CDR2 SYGVKD. The CDR3 spans 13 residues. V was cut by 6 bases and J by 4 bases, with 10 bases left in between. Here the CDR3 reads CAISPLVYNEQFF. DNA for the CDR3: TGTGCCATCAGCCCCCTAGTGTACAATGAGCAGTTCTTC.

This clonotype has more than one count but fewer than ten. The chain couples TRBV7-8 to TRBJ2-7, with a tentative D call TRBD1 (6 bases). The CDR3 length is 14 residues. The V end lost 2 bases, the J end lost 2 bases, and 10 bases lay between the germline ends. The V gene's germline CDR1 is SGHVS and CDR2 FQNEAQ. The DNA of the CDR3 is TGTGCCAGCAGCTTACCAGGGGAGACCTACGAGCAGTACTTC. Translating gives CASSLPGETYEQYF.

This clonotype was recorded a few times. This chain links TRBV2 with TRBJ2-5, with 7 bases that match TRBD2. V lost 2 bases to trimming and J lost 7 bases; unmatched junction nucleotides: 7. The CDR3 totals 14 residues. Germline V gene sequence: CDR1 SNHLY, CDR2 FYNNEI. CDR3 DNA: TGTGCCAGCAGTGAAAGCGGGACCCCGTGGACCCAGTACTTC. Its protein is CASSESGTPWTQYF.

This clonotype was detected only a few times. V gene TRBV5-1 combines with J gene TRBJ1-2; possible D gene TRBD1, 5 bases. V was pared by 5 bases and J by 3 bases, with 17 bases between. Germline V CDR1 and CDR2: SGHRS, YFSETQ. The CDR3 contains 15 residues. As DNA, the CDR3 is TGCGCCAGCAGAGAGTGGGGGACGGTCGACTATGGCTACACCTTC. Translated, it gives CASREWGTVDYGYTF.

V usage is TRBV12-3 or TRBV12-4 and J usage is TRBJ1-4, with D unclear. There are 13 residues in the CDR3. Trimming removed 1 base at V and 6 bases at J, with 6 bases between. CDR3 loop: CASSLVQYEKLFF. For the CDR3, the DNA is TGTGCCAGCAGTTTAGTCCAGTATGAAAAACTGTTTTTT.